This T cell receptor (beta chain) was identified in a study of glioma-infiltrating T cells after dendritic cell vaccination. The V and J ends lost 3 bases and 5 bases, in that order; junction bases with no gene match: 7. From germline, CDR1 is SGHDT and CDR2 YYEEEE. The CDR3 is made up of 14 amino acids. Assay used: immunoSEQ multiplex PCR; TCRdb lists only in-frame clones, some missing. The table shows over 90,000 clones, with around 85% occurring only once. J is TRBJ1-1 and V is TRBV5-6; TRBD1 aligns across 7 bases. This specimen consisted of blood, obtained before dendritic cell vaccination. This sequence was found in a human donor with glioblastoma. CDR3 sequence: CASSWATGWTEAFF. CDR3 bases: TGTGCCAGCAGCTGGGCGACAGGGTGGACTGAAGCTTTCTTT.